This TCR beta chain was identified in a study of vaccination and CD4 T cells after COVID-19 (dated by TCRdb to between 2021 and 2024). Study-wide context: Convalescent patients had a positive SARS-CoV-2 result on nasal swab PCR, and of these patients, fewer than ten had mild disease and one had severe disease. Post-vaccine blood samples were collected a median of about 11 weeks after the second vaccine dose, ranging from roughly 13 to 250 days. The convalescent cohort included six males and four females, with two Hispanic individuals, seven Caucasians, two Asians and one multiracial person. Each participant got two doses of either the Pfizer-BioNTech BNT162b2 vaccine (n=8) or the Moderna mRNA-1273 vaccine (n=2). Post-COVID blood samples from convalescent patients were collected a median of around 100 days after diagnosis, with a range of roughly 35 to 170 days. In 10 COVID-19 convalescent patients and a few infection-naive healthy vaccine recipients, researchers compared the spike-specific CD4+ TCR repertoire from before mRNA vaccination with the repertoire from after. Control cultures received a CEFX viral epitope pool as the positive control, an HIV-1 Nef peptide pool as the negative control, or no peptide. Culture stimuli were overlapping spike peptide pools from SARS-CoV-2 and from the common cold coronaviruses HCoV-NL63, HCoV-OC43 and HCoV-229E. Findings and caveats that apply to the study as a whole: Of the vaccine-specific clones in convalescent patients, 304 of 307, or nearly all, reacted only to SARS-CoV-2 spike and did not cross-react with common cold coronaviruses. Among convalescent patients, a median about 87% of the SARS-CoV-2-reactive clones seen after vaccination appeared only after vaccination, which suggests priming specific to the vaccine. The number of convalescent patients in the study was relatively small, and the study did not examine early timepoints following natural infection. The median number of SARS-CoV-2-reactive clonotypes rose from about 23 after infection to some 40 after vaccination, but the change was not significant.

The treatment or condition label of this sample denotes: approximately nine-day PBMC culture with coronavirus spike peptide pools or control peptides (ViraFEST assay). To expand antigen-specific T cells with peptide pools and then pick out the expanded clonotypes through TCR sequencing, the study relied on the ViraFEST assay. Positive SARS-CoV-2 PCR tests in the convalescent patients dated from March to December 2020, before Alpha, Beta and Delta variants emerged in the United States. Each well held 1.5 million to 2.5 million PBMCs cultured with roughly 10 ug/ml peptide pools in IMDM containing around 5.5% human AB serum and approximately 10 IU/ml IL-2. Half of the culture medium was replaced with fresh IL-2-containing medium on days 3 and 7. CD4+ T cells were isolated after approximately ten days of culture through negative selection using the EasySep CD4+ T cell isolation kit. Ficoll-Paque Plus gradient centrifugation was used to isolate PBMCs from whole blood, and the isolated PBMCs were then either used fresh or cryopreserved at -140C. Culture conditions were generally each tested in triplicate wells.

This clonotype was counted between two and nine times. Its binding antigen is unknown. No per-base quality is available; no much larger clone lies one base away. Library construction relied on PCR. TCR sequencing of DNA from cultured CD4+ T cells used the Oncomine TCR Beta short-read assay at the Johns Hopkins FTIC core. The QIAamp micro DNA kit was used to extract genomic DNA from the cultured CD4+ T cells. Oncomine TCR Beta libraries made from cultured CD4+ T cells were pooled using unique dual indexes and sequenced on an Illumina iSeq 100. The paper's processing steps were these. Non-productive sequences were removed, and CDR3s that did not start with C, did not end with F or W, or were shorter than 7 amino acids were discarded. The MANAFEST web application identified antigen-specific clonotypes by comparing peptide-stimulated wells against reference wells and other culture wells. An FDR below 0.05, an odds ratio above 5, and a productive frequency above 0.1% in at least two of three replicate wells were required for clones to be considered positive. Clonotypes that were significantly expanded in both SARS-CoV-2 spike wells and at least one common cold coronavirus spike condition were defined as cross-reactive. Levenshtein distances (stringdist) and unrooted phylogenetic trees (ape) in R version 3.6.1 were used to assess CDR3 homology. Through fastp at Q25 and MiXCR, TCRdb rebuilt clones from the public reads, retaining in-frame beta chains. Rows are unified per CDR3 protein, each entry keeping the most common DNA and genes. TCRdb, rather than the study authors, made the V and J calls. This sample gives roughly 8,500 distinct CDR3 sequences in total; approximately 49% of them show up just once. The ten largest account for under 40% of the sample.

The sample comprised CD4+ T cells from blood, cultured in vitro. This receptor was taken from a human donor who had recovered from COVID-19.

The nucleotide sequence reads as follows: TGTGCCAGCAGCTTAAGGGGGCGAGGTACAGATACGCAGTATTTT. Its product reads: CASSLRGRGTDTQYF. The rearranged segments are TRBV7-3 and TRBJ2-3, with a weak D call of TRBD1 (6 bases match). The cysteine opens and the phenylalanine closes a CDR3 of 15 amino acids. Only the CDR3 DNA is retained, 45 bases long and in frame from the first base. Reading the germline V gene gives CDR1 SGHTA and CDR2 FQGTGA. V drops 1 base and J drops 3 bases, leaving 11 bases in between. With all but the CDR3 taken from the reference TRBV7-3 and TRBJ2-3 genes, the full variable domain is: GAGVSQTPSNKVTEKGKYVELRCDPISGHTALYWYRQSLGQGPEFLIYFQGTGAADDSGLPNDRFFAVRPEGSVSTLKIQRTERGDSAVYLCASSLRGRGTDTQYFGPGTRLTVL.